This TCR beta chain was captured by sequencing in a study of glioma-infiltrating T cells. Study in general: Before surgery, glioma patients received dexamethasone for at most six days. Study-wide results and limits: Tissue-blood divergence was below expectation in non-neoplastic patients, above in gliomas. A blood CDR3 motif signature was depleted in highly divergent patients.

The iRepertoire nested amplicon-rescue multiplex PCR amplified TCR alpha and beta CDR3s from RNA. Input was roughly 85-400 ng of tissue mRNA or PBMC total RNA. TCRdb re-called the multiplex PCR reads with MiXCR, one entry per CDR3 protein. In the table there are 300,000 to 450,000 distinct CDR3 sequences, roughly 41% of which are singletons. Points on this clonotype: As yet, its antigen is unknown. Just one base apart from a much larger clone, this may be a read error.

The germline V gene has CDR1 SNHLY and CDR2 FYNNEI. This CDR3 comprises 13 residues. V was clipped by 8 bases and J by 6 bases, with 14 bases between them. The source of this sequence is a human donor with low-grade glioma or glioblastoma, undergoing nonglioma brain surgery, or in good health (not recorded which). The sample consisted of glioma tissue, nonneoplastic brain tissue, or PBMCs (not recorded which). The chain uses TRBV2 and TRBJ1-5; D not certain. For the CDR3, the DNA is TGTGCCAGCGGGAGCGGGGAAATTCAGCCCCAGCATTTT. It is translated as CASGSGEIQPQHF.